This record concerns one T cell receptor (beta chain) sequence. This entry comes from a study of CD8 T cells in ankylosing spondylitis. Quantitative barcoded 5'-RACE was used to prepare TCR beta libraries. One entry per CDR3 protein results from TCRdb running MiXCR on the 5' RACE reads. The sample records some 270,000 distinct CDR3 sequences, 15% to 20% being singletons. The V gene's germline CDR1 is SGDLS and CDR2 YYNGEE. Trimming cost V 0 bases and J 6 bases, with 15 bases left between them. The CDR3 runs 16 residues. The sequence came from a male donor with ankylosing spondylitis or in good health (not recorded which). Input material: blood, either unsorted or a sorted T cell fraction (not recorded which). The chain links TRBV9 to TRBJ1-4; D is uncertain. CDR3 amino acids: CASSVEGWVPHEKLFF. The CDR3 DNA reads as TGTGCCAGCAGCGTAGAAGGCTGGGTCCCGCATGAAAAACTGTTTTTT.